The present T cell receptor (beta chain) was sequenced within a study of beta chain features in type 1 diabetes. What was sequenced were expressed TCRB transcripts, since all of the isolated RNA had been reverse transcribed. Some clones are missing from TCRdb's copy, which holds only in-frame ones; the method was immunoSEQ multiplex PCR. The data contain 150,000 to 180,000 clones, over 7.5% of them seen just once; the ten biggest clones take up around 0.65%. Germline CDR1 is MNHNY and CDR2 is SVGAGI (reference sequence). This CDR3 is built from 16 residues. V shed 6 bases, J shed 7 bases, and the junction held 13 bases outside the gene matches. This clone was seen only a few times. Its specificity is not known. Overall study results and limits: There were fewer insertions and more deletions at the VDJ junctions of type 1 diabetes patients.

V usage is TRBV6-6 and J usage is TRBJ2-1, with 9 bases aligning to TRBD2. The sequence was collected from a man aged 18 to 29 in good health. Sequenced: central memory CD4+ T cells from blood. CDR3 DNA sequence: TGTGCCAGCAGCCCCCTTGCGGGAGGGCCAGGTAATGAGCAGTTCTTC. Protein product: CASSPLAGGPGNEQFF.